The 15 T cell receptor beta chains below come from one sample, sequenced in a study of shared clonotypes between healthy human individuals. Sequenced by immunoSEQ multiplex PCR; TCRdb stores in-frame clones only, minus some. The table records roughly 410,000 clones, 96% of them present only once. Specimen: memory CD8+ T cells sorted from blood. As to subset: CD45RO+ cells pooled with CCR7-negative TemRA cells. The receptors come from a man aged 30 to 39 in good health.

This sequence joins TRBV7-9 and TRBJ2-1; TRBD2 might be the D (5 bases). This CDR3 is 11 amino acids long. From germline, CDR1 is SEHNR and CDR2 FQNEAQ (reference sequence). Trimming took off 1 base at V and 12 bases at J, with 7 bases between the two ends. The CDR3 reads CASSLGLLQFF. In nucleotides, the CDR3 is TGTGCCAGCAGCTTAGGACTATTGCAGTTCTTC.

This chain links TRBV5-4 with TRBJ1-1; 8 nucleotides agree with TRBD1. CDR1 is SGHNT, CDR2 YYREEE, per germline (reference sequence). The junction had 7 bases not matched to a gene; V was cut back by 2 bases and J by 4 bases. The CDR3 contains 15 residues. The chain's CDR3 is CASSLKDRVRTEAFF. CDR3 DNA: TGTGCCAGCAGCTTAAAGGACAGGGTCCGCACTGAAGCTTTCTTT.

The V and J genes are TRBV18 and TRBJ2-7, with D possibly matching TRBD2 (5 bases). The V end was cut by 5 bases, the J end by 2 bases, with 10 bases between. Germline assignment: CDR1 KGHSH and CDR2 LQKENI. CDR3 length equals 13 residues. The CDR3 is CASSTQLAYEQYF. The CDR3 bases are TGTGCCAGCTCAACACAACTAGCCTACGAGCAGTACTTC.

The V call is TRBV5-4, the J call TRBJ2-7, with 15 bases fitting TRBD2. The CDR3 has 16 amino acids. CDR1 is SGHNT, CDR2 YYREEE, per germline (reference sequence). V was clipped by 3 bases and J by 6 bases; unmatched bases: 7. CDR3 nucleotides: TGTGCCAGCAGCTGGACTAGCGGGAGGGCAAGGGTCGAGCAGTACTTC. Encoded protein: CASSWTSGRARVEQYF.

This chain uses TRBV5-1 with TRBJ2-5; 7 bases align to TRBD1. This CDR3 has 14 amino acids. The trim removed 2 bases at V and 3 bases at J, leaving 4 bases unmatched. The germline V gene encodes CDR1 SGHRS and CDR2 YFSETQ. The chain's CDR3 is CASSFSGTEETQYF. CDR3 nucleotides: TGCGCCAGCAGCTTCTCCGGGACAGAAGAGACCCAGTACTTC.

The gene calls are TRBV6-5 and TRBJ2-7; 11 bases match TRBD2. CDR1 MNHEY and CDR2 SVGAGI come from the germline V gene. This CDR3 contains 13 residues. The V and J ends lost 6 bases and 3 bases, in that order; junction bases with no gene match: 1. The chain's CDR3 is CASSLAGGYEQYF. For the CDR3, the DNA is TGTGCCAGCAGCCTAGCGGGAGGCTACGAGCAGTACTTC.

Here the CDR3 reads CASSPPDLTNTQYF. In DNA, the CDR3 is TGCGCCAGCAGCCCCCCCGACCTAACCAATACGCAGTATTTT. V and J are TRBV5-1 and TRBJ2-3; D not resolved. V was trimmed by 4 bases and J by 7 bases, leaving 16 bases between them. The CDR3 totals 14 residues. Germline values: CDR1 SGHRS, CDR2 YFSETQ.

This clone was observed a few times. This chain links TRBV7-9 with TRBJ2-2; TRBD1 or TRBD2 may be the D gene (5 bases each). Trimming took 2 bases from V and 0 from J, leaving 19 bases between them. The CDR3 covers 19 residues. CDR1 and CDR2 from the germline V gene are SEHNR and FQNEAQ (reference sequence). The DNA of the CDR3 is TGTGCCAGCAGCTTAAACGGGGCAGACACTTCCGCGAACACCGGGGAGCTGTTTTTT. This encodes CASSLNGADTSANTGELFF.

The chain joins TRBV2 to TRBJ1-5; D unresolved. V lost 6 bases and J 0 bases, leaving 12 bases between the germline ends. CDR3 length equals 15 residues. Germline V gene lookup returns CDR1 SNHLY and CDR2 FYNNEI. The CDR3 DNA reads as TGTGCCAGCAGGGAGGACGGATATAGCAATCAGCCCCAGCATTTT. Protein: CASREDGYSNQPQHF.

A remark on this clone: In the same sample, other DNA sequences code for this CDR3. The chain is built from TRBV5-4 and TRBJ2-1, with no clear D. V gave up 3 bases and J gave up 2 bases, with 0 bases separating them. Per the germline V gene, CDR1 is SGHNT and CDR2 is YYREEE (reference sequence). CDR3 length equals 11 residues. In DNA form, the CDR3 reads TGTGCCAGCAGCTCCTACAATGAGCAGTTCTTC. The encoded protein is CASSSYNEQFF.

The J gene is TRBJ2-7, the V gene TRBV28; the D gene could be TRBD1 or TRBD2 (5 bases each). Looked up from germline, CDR1 is MDHEN and CDR2 is SYDVKM. This CDR3 contains 15 residues. The V end lost 6 bases, the J end lost 2 bases, and 17 bases lay between the germline ends. In DNA, the CDR3 is TGTGCCAGCAGCCCTAATAACTGGGGGACCTACGAGCAGTACTTC. The encoded protein is CASSPNNWGTYEQYF. Full variable domain (missing parts from reference TRBV28 and TRBJ2-7): DVKVTQSSRYLVKRTGEKVFLECVQDMDHENMFWYRQDPGLGLRLIYFSYDVKMKEKGDIPEGYSVSREKKERFSLILESASTNQTSMYLCASSPNNWGTYEQYFGPGTRLTVT.

The CDR3 DNA reads TGTGCCAGCAGCTTATTCGGAGACTACCAGTACTTC. It yields the protein CASSLFGDYQYF. The chain is built from TRBV7-9 and TRBJ2-7; tentative D call: TRBD2 (5 bases). V lost 2 bases to trimming and J lost 10 bases, with 12 bases between them. There are 12 residues in the CDR3. Germline loops: CDR1 SEHNR, CDR2 FQNEAQ (reference sequence).

Concerning this clone itself: In the same sample, other DNA sequences code for this CDR3. The chain recombines TRBV20-1 with TRBJ2-7; D is undetermined. Germline loops: CDR1 DFQATT, CDR2 SNEGSKA (reference sequence). Trimming stripped 3 bases from V and 2 bases from J, with 5 bases between. This CDR3 has 11 amino acids. As DNA, the CDR3 is TGCAGTGCTAGCGGACCCTACGAGCAGTACTTC. This codes for CSASGPYEQYF.

The chain recombines TRBV2 with TRBJ2-1; D possibly corresponds to TRBD2 (5 bases). Germline values: CDR1 SNHLY, CDR2 FYNNEI. The CDR3 totals 15 residues. V was pared by 4 bases and J by 2 bases, with 12 bases between. The CDR3 protein is CASSVSGNPYNEQFF. CDR3 nucleotides: TGTGCCAGCAGTGTAAGCGGTAACCCCTACAATGAGCAGTTCTTC. Based on the CDR3 plus reference TRBV2 and TRBJ2-1, the full variable domain is EPEVTQTPSHQVTQMGQEVILRCVPISNHLYFYWYRQILGQKVEFLVSFYNNEISEKSEIFDDQFSVERPDGSNFTLKIRSTKLEDSAMYFCASSVSGNPYNEQFFGPGTRLTVL.

The chain carries TRBV7-9 and TRBJ2-1, with TRBD2 matching 13 bases. The germline V gene encodes CDR1 SEHNR and CDR2 FQNEAQ (reference sequence). The J segment lost 1 base and the V segment lost 5 bases, leaving 5 bases of the junction unmatched. The CDR3 is 17 residues long. The CDR3 DNA follows: TGTGCCAGCAGCCCACCACTAGCGGGAGGGTCCTACAATGAGCAGTTCTTC. Protein: CASSPPLAGGSYNEQFF.